This TCR beta chain was documented in a study of T cell repertoires in cytomegalovirus infection. The wider study: The authors relied on CMV epitopes, both recently identified HLA-C-restricted and well-studied HLA-B-restricted. Public TCR beta signatures marked donors with CMV infection and the matching HLA.

The CDR3 contains 14 residues. The trim removed 6 bases at V and 14 bases at J, leaving 15 bases unmatched. The germline V gene encodes CDR1 MNHNS and CDR2 SASEGT. About this clonotype: Its target is not known.

MiXCR was run by TCRdb on the reads, yielding one entry per CDR3 protein. In the table there are 370,000 or so distinct CDR3 sequences, approximately 30% of which are singletons. The chain joins TRBV6-1 to TRBJ1-4, with 7 bases fitting TRBD1. Sequencing used cultured PBMCs, obtained from culture after CMV antigen stimulation. This clonotype originated in a human donor in good health (CMV status not recorded). Some clones in this sample may be carry-over from other donors' samples. Written as DNA, the CDR3 is TGTGCCAGCAGACCGGGGACAGTAAGGGGAAACCTGTTTTTT. This translates into CASRPGTVRGNLFF.